This T cell receptor beta chain was profiled in a study of blood T cell repertoires in COVID-19. Overall study context: Material from acute and convalescent COVID-19 was sourced from the United States, Italy and Spain.

The germline V gene encodes CDR1 SGHTA and CDR2 FQGTGA. The V end lost 2 bases, the J end lost 7 bases, and 9 bases lay between the germline ends. The CDR3 spans 13 residues. Clones were read by immunoSEQ multiplex PCR, and TCRdb kept only the in-frame ones, dropping some. The profile shows over 150,000 clones, approximately 84% of them singletons. The source is a woman aged 55-69 years with COVID-19, enrolled during active disease. This chain connects TRBV7-3 to TRBJ1-5; maybe TRBD1 (6 bases). Sequenced: peripheral blood. CDR3 protein: CASSLQGKQPQHF. CDR3 nucleotides: TGTGCCAGCAGCTTACAGGGGAAACAGCCCCAGCATTTT.